This T cell receptor (beta chain) came from a study of neurological immune-mediated disorders. J lost 2 bases, V lost 5 bases, and 9 bases had no gene match. Germline CDR1 is SGHDN and CDR2 is FVKESK. There are 16 residues in the CDR3. TCRdb reprocessed the 5' RACE reads via MiXCR and lists one record per CDR3 protein. This table holds about 70,000 distinct CDR3 sequences, around 3% found once. At least ten counts were recorded for this clonotype. Sample: PBMCs. This clonotype originated in a woman aged 45 to 65 with multiple sclerosis. The chain joins TRBV14 to TRBJ2-1, with TRBD1 matching 7 bases. The CDR3 sequence is CASSNRQGSTYNEQFF. As DNA, the CDR3 is TGTGCCAGCAGCAACCGACAGGGTTCTACCTACAATGAGCAGTTCTTC. Full variable domain (remainder filled in from reference TRBV14 and TRBJ2-1): EAGVTQFPSHSVIEKGQTVTLRCDPISGHDNLYWYRRVMGKEIKFLLHFVKESKQDESGMPNNRFLAERTGGTYSTLKVQPAELEDSGVYFCASSNRQGSTYNEQFFGPGTRLTVL.